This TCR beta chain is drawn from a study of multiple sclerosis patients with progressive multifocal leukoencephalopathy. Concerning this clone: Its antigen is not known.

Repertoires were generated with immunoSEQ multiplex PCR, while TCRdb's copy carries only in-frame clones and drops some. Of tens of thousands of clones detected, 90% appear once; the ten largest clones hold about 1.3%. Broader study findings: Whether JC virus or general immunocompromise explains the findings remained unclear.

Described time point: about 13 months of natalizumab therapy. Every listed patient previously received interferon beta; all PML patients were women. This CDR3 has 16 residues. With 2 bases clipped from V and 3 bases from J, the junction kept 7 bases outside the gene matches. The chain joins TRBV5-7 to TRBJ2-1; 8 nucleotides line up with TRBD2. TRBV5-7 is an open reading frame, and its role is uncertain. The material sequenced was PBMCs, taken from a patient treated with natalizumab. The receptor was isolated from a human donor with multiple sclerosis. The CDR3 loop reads CASSFGGAGNYNEQFF. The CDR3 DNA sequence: TGTGCCAGCAGCTTCGGGGGGGCCGGGAACTACAATGAGCAGTTCTTC.